The rows below give T cell receptor beta chains drawn from one sample of a study of blood T cell repertoires in COVID-19. Clones were read by immunoSEQ multiplex PCR, and TCRdb kept only the in-frame ones, dropping some. The data hold 250,000 to 350,000 clones, with roughly 86% observed a single time. The sample comprised peripheral blood. Receptors were obtained from a woman between 25 and 40 years old with COVID-19, enrolled during active disease. Both conserved end residues are part of each CDR3. The order of the fields is J gene, V gene, CDR3 protein.

j_gene: TRBJ2-5; v_gene: TRBV28; CDR3aa: CASTEGLAGPETQYF
j_gene: TRBJ1-5; v_gene: TRBV10-3; CDR3aa: CAISGTGLEPQHF
j_gene: TRBJ2-7; v_gene: TRBV3-1/TRBV3-2; CDR3aa: CASSQDGPEQYF
j_gene: TRBJ1-2; v_gene: TRBV27; CDR3aa: CASSRTGGFYGYTF
j_gene: TRBJ2-7; v_gene: TRBV28; CDR3aa: CASSSSGNTYEQYF
j_gene: TRBJ2-7; v_gene: TRBV7-9; CDR3aa: CASSLSAVSASYEQYF
j_gene: TRBJ1-1; v_gene: TRBV28; CDR3aa: CASSSGQNTEAFF
j_gene: TRBJ2-2; v_gene: TRBV7-3; CDR3aa: CASSLSQNTGELFF
j_gene: TRBJ2-3; v_gene: TRBV18; CDR3aa: CASGLTSGILDTQYF
j_gene: TRBJ2-7; v_gene: TRBV9; CDR3aa: CASSVSWGGYEQYF
j_gene: TRBJ1-5; v_gene: TRBV28; CDR3aa: CASMENSYQPQHF
j_gene: TRBJ1-5; v_gene: TRBV28; CDR3aa: CASSSGRVFGQPQHF
j_gene: TRBJ2-7; v_gene: TRBV6-5; CDR3aa: CASSYSDRASHEQYF
j_gene: TRBJ2-7; v_gene: TRBV24-1; CDR3aa: CATSDRPWTGESYEQYF
j_gene: TRBJ2-1; v_gene: TRBV4-1; CDR3aa: CASSQATTISSSGRNEQFF
j_gene: TRBJ1-5; v_gene: TRBV19; CDR3aa: CASSIELGTGTNQPQHF
j_gene: TRBJ1-5; v_gene: TRBV29-1; CDR3aa: CSVTEDSDQPQHF
j_gene: TRBJ2-1; v_gene: TRBV11-2; CDR3aa: CASSFRGLAGGPNEQFF